Below, 28 T cell receptor beta chains from the same sample are listed, as sequenced in a study of blood T cell repertoires in COVID-19. TCRdb keeps only in-frame clones here, not all; method: immunoSEQ multiplex PCR. There are around 300,000 clones in the sample; roughly 86% occur only once, and just under 1% lies in the top ten. What was sequenced was PBMCs or T cells enriched from blood (not recorded which). The receptors come from a woman in her twenties or thirties who had recovered from COVID-19.

The rearrangement links TRBV30 to TRBJ1-2; 8 bases are a match to TRBD1. The CDR3 is made up of 14 amino acids. CDR1 and CDR2 from the germline V gene are GTSNPN and SVGIG (reference sequence). V was clipped by 0 bases and J by 3 bases; unmatched bases: 3. The CDR3 DNA reads as TGTGCCTGGAGTGTTCAGGGGGCCGACTATGGCTACACCTTC. It specifies CAWSVQGADYGYTF.

The chain employs TRBV24-1 and TRBJ2-7; weak D call: TRBD2 (6 bases). V lost 4 bases to trimming and J lost 1 base, with 19 bases between them. This CDR3 has 17 amino acids. CDR1 and CDR2 from the germline V gene are KGHDR and SFDVKD. CDR3 coding DNA: TGTGCCACCAGTGACGACCCGGGACTCTCGCAATCCTACGAGCAGTACTTC. Amino acid sequence: CATSDDPGLSQSYEQYF.

This chain uses TRBV24-1 with TRBJ1-2; 10 bases are shared with TRBD1. Germline-derived CDR1 and CDR2 are KGHDR and SFDVKD. This CDR3 has 14 residues. Trimming removed 3 bases from V and 7 bases from J; junction bases left unmatched: 4. Written as DNA, the CDR3 is TGTGCCACCAGTGATGGGACAGGGGCTTTTGGCTACACCTTC. It encodes CATSDGTGAFGYTF.

The chain joins TRBV5-6 to TRBJ2-5, with 16 positions matching TRBD2. Trimming removed 3 bases from V and 7 bases from J; junction bases left unmatched: 9. Germline V gene sequence: CDR1 SGHDT, CDR2 YYEEEE. This CDR3 comprises 17 residues. This CDR3 is CASSSMGLAGGPVTQYF. As DNA, the CDR3 is TGTGCCAGCAGCTCAATGGGACTAGCGGGGGGGCCTGTGACCCAGTACTTC.

This sequence joins TRBV28 and TRBJ2-5; 9 nucleotides match TRBD1. Germline V gene lookup returns CDR1 MDHEN and CDR2 SYDVKM. V trimming: 8 bases; J trimming: 2 bases; junction bases outside the gene matches: 6. The CDR3 extends over 14 amino acids. Here the CDR3 DNA reads TGTGCCAGCTCCAGGGGACAGGGACAAGAGACCCAGTACTTC. Translated: CASSRGQGQETQYF.

The V gene is TRBV6-5, the J gene TRBJ1-1; D is uncertain. The length of the CDR3 is 13 residues. V was shortened by 5 bases and J by 2 bases, with 9 bases between the two germline ends. CDR1 and CDR2 from the germline V gene are MNHEY and SVGAGI. CDR3 bases: TGTGCCAGCAGTCGCGCCCGTAACACTGAAGCTTTCTTT. Translation gives CASSRARNTEAFF.

CDR3 nucleotide sequence: TGTGCCTGTCGGGTGGGGCGTTCTACTAATTCTAGCACAGATACGCAGTATTTT. It translates to CACRVGRSTNSSTDTQYF. The V call is TRBV30, the J call TRBJ2-3; TRBD1 might be the D (5 bases). The V and J ends lost 6 bases and 0 bases respectively, with 25 bases between them. The CDR3 is 18 amino acids. CDR1 is GTSNPN and CDR2 is SVGIG in the germline V gene (reference sequence).

A single count supports this clone. The chain uses TRBV7-9 and TRBJ2-7, with D hard to call. V lost 3 bases and J lost 6, with 12 bases in between. Germline V gene sequence: CDR1 SEHNR, CDR2 FQNEAQ (reference sequence). CDR3 size: 13 residues. CDR3: CASSFLWPGEQYF. The CDR3 DNA follows: TGTGCCAGCAGCTTTTTGTGGCCTGGCGAGCAGTACTTC.

V is TRBV7-3 and J is TRBJ1-2, with 10 bases identical to TRBD1. J gave up 11 bases and V 5 bases, and 23 bases lay outside the gene matches. The germline gives CDR1 SGHTA, CDR2 FQGTGA. This CDR3 has 18 residues. CDR3 amino acids: CASSTQAGTGDFSGGYTF. For the CDR3, the DNA is TGTGCCAGCAGCACCCAAGCCGGGACAGGGGATTTCTCTGGAGGGTACACCTTC. The full variable domain, its missing parts supplied by reference TRBV7-3 and TRBJ1-2, is GAGVSQTPSNKVTEKGKYVELRCDPISGHTALYWYRQSLGQGPEFLIYFQGTGAADDSGLPNDRFFAVRPEGSVSTLKIQRTERGDSAVYLCASSTQAGTGDFSGGYTFGSGTRLTVV.

This chain uses TRBV4-1 with TRBJ2-1, with 10 bases identical to TRBD1. The CDR3 covers 15 residues. V lost 2 bases and J lost 7; bases outside the gene matches: 5. Germline-derived CDR1 and CDR2 are MGHRA and YSYEKL. Written as DNA, the CDR3 is TGCGCCAGCAGCCAAAGAGACAGGGGGCCGAATGAGCAGTTCTTC. Encoded protein: CASSQRDRGPNEQFF.

V usage is TRBV7-6 and J usage is TRBJ2-7; D is perhaps TRBD2 (7 bases). The length of the CDR3 is 14 residues. The germline V gene has CDR1 SGHVS and CDR2 FNYEAQ. V shed 5 bases and J shed 6 bases, with 17 bases lying between them. CDR3 nucleotides: TGTGCCAGCAGCCCAAGGGCAGGGGAGGGCGAGCAGTACTTC. Its translation: CASSPRAGEGEQYF.

This chain uses TRBV25-1 with TRBJ2-5; D uncertain. Germline CDR1 reads MGHDK; CDR2 reads SYGVNS. CDR3 size: 15 residues. V gave up 2 bases and J gave up 3 bases, with 13 bases separating them. CDR3 sequence: CASSERGHTEETQYF. DNA for the CDR3: TGTGCCAGCAGTGAACGAGGCCACACCGAAGAGACCCAGTACTTC.

The V gene is TRBV28, the J gene TRBJ1-6; TRBD1 might be the D (6 bases). Looked up from germline, CDR1 is MDHEN and CDR2 is SYDVKM. The length of the CDR3 is 15 residues. V lost 6 bases to trimming and J lost 10 bases, with 19 bases between them. As DNA, the CDR3 is TGTGCCAGCAGCCCGACAGGAATTAAGCAATCACCCCTCCACTTT. It encodes CASSPTGIKQSPLHF.

The chain recombines TRBV5-6 with TRBJ2-5; possible D gene TRBD2, 6 bases. With 2 bases removed from V and 2 bases from J, the gap between germline ends came to 10 bases. Germline V gene lookup returns CDR1 SGHDT and CDR2 YYEEEE. CDR3 length equals 14 residues. CDR3 protein: CASSFFRGQETQYF. CDR3 nucleotide sequence: TGTGCCAGCAGCTTCTTTCGGGGGCAAGAGACCCAGTACTTC. The full variable domain, in which reference TRBV5-6 and TRBJ2-5 provide the parts outside the CDR3, is DAGVTQSPTHLIKTRGQQVTLRCSPKSGHDTVSWYQQALGQGPQFIFQYYEEEERQRGNFPDRFSGHQFPNYSSELNVNALLLGDSALYLCASSFFRGQETQYFGPGTRLLVL.

The chain has TRBV6-1 and TRBJ1-1, with 8 nucleotides matching TRBD1. This CDR3 comprises 16 residues. V lost 3 bases, J lost 5 bases, and 11 bases stayed unmatched. Germline V gene data show CDR1 as MNHNS and CDR2 as SASEGT. For the CDR3, the DNA is TGTGCCAGCAGTGATTCCCGCTCTCACAGGGGGACTGAAGCTTTCTTT. This translates into CASSDSRSHRGTEAFF.

The chain recombines TRBV9 with TRBJ1-2; the match to TRBD1 covers 10 bases. The CDR3 is 15 residues long. Germline loops: CDR1 SGDLS, CDR2 YYNGEE. V lost 3 bases, J lost 7 bases, and 9 bases stayed unmatched. Here the CDR3 DNA reads TGTGCCAGCAGCGCGACAGGGGGCTCCCCGGGTGGCTACACCTTC. It specifies CASSATGGSPGGYTF.

The V and J genes are TRBV18 and TRBJ1-3; D not resolved. Germline V gives CDR1 KGHSH, CDR2 LQKENI. V lost 3 bases to trimming and J lost 2 bases, with 11 bases between them. The CDR3 totals 15 residues. The CDR3 here is CASSPRPEAGNTIYF. The CDR3 nucleotides read TGTGCCAGCTCACCGAGGCCAGAGGCTGGAAACACCATATATTTT.

The CDR3 region has the DNA TGCGCCAGCAGCACTAGCGGGACCTACGAGCAGTACTTC. This sequence encodes CASSTSGTYEQYF. V is TRBV5-1 and J is TRBJ2-7, with 10 nucleotides matching TRBD2. This CDR3 spans 13 amino acids. V shed 4 bases, J shed 2 bases, and the junction held 0 bases outside the gene matches. Germline V gene lookup returns CDR1 SGHRS and CDR2 YFSETQ.

The rearrangement joins TRBV28 to TRBJ2-7, with D unclear. Germline CDR1 MDHEN, CDR2 SYDVKM. The CDR3 runs to 13 residues. V was shortened by 8 bases and J by 6 bases, with 17 bases between the two germline ends. CDR3 sequence (DNA): TGTGCCAGCTGTCCCTATCCCCCCGCCGAGCAGTACTTC. Protein sequence: CASCPYPPAEQYF.

This clone was seen a handful of times. This chain joins TRBV2 and TRBJ1-5; 7 positions match TRBD1. Germline CDR1 SNHLY, CDR2 FYNNEI. CDR3 length: 13 residues. Losses at the gene ends were 6 bases for V and 1 base for J; bases not matched to a gene: 0. The DNA of the CDR3 is TGTGCCAGCAGCAGGGGGAGCAATCAGCCCCAGCATTTT. This gives the protein CASSRGSNQPQHF. Supplemented by reference TRBV2 and TRBJ1-5, the full variable domain reads EPEVTQTPSHQVTQMGQEVILRCVPISNHLYFYWYRQILGQKVEFLVSFYNNEISEKSEIFDDQFSVERPDGSNFTLKIRSTKLEDSAMYFCASSRGSNQPQHFGDGTRLSIL.

V and J are TRBV5-6 and TRBJ2-1, with 7 bases that match TRBD1. J lost 9 bases, V lost 1 base, and 7 bases had no gene match. The CDR3 runs 14 residues. Per the germline V gene, CDR1 is SGHDT and CDR2 is YYEEEE. CDR3 bases: TGTGCCAGCAGCTTGCGAGTAAGGACAGGTGAGCAGTTCTTC. As protein: CASSLRVRTGEQFF.

A few counts support this clone. The rearrangement joins TRBV5-8 to TRBJ1-2, with 8 bases lining up with TRBD1. V was clipped by 0 bases and J by 4 bases; unmatched bases: 2. The CDR3 spans 14 residues. The germline V gene encodes CDR1 SGHTS and CDR2 YDEGEE. The CDR3 region is CASSLGDRTYGYTF. CDR3 coding DNA: TGTGCCAGCAGCTTGGGGGACAGGACCTATGGCTACACCTTC.

The chain employs TRBV2 and TRBJ1-5; D is undetermined. Germline V gene lookup returns CDR1 SNHLY and CDR2 FYNNEI. This CDR3 is built from 15 residues. V was cut by 8 bases and J by 1 base, with 15 bases left in between. CDR3 residues: CASEAGSGSNQPQHF. In DNA, the CDR3 is TGTGCCAGCGAGGCAGGCAGCGGGAGCAATCAGCCCCAGCATTTT.

This clone appeared a few times. The chain links TRBV5-1 to TRBJ2-7; 11 bases are a match to TRBD2. Trimming took 0 bases from V and 6 from J; bases not matched to a gene: 14. CDR1 and CDR2 (germline): SGHRS, YFSETQ. The CDR3 consists of 18 residues. Here the CDR3 DNA reads TGCGCCAGCAGCTTGGCCGGGGGGACTAGCGGATACGCCGGCGAGCAGTACTTC. Translating it yields CASSLAGGTSGYAGEQYF.

The V gene is TRBV5-1, the J gene TRBJ2-7, with D possibly matching TRBD1 (5 bases). Germline loops: CDR1 SGHRS, CDR2 YFSETQ. CDR3 size: 13 residues. Trimming removed 4 bases at V and 2 bases at J, with 10 bases between. The CDR3 is CASSPRATYEQYF. CDR3 DNA sequence: TGCGCCAGCAGCCCCAGGGCTACCTACGAGCAGTACTTC.

The chain joins TRBV11-3 to TRBJ2-7; 9 bases match TRBD2. Germline CDR1 reads SGHNT; CDR2 reads YENEEA. V lost 5 bases, J lost 10 bases, and 12 bases stayed unmatched. The CDR3 loop spans 14 amino acids. CDR3 loop: CASSPSGGLAYQYF. In DNA form, the CDR3 reads TGTGCCAGCAGCCCTTCTGGGGGACTAGCTTACCAGTACTTC.

The gene calls are TRBV29-1 and TRBJ2-2; D unclear. Germline loops: CDR1 SQVTM, CDR2 ANQGSEA. The CDR3 extends over 12 amino acids. Between the trimmed V and J ends, which lost 2 bases and 3 bases, there was a span of 4 bases. CDR3 protein: CSVEPDTGELFF. CDR3 sequence (DNA): TGCAGCGTTGAACCGGACACCGGGGAGCTGTTTTTT.

This clone showed up just a few times. J is TRBJ1-1 and V is TRBV21-1; TRBD1, the table's D call, lacks a check against the DNA. TRBV21-1 is classified as a pseudogene. The CDR3 has 15 residues. CDR3 DNA: TGTGCCAGCAGCATTTGGGACAGGGAAGAAACTGAAGCTTTCTTT. This codes for CASSIWDREETEAFF.